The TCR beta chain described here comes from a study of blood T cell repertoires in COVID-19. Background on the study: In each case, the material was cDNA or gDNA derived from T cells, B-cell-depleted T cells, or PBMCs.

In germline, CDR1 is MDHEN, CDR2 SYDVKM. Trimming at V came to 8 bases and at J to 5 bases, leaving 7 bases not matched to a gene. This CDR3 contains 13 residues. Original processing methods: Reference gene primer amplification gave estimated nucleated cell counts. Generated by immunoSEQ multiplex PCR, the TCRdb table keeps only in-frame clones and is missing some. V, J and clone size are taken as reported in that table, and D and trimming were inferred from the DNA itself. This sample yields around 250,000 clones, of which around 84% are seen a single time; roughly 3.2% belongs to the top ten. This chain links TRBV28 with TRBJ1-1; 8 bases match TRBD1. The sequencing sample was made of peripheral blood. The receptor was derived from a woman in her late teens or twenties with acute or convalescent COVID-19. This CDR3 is CASRDRGLTEAFF. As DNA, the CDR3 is TGTGCCAGCCGAGACAGGGGATTGACTGAAGCTTTCTTT.